This record looks at one TCR beta chain sequence and its context. As yet, its antigen is unknown. At deep level, the assay was performed. Sequenced by immunoSEQ multiplex PCR; TCRdb stores in-frame clones only, minus some. Of 2 million to 2.5 million clones listed, about 93% are singletons. The CDR3 contains 16 residues. Germline V gives CDR1 ENHRY, CDR2 SYGVKD. The trim removed 0 bases at V and 6 bases at J, leaving 8 bases unmatched. This record belongs to a study of shared clonotypes between healthy human individuals. Whole-study findings and limits: Large depth notwithstanding, sorted-subset sequencing proved incomplete by rarefaction. Larger richness was generally estimated for naive than memory subsets.

Naive-designated CD8 cells lacked CD45RO, were positively enriched for CCR7, and omitted terminally differentiated effector memory CD45RA+ cells. The receptor was isolated from a man between 18 and 35 years old in good health. Some clones in this sample may be carry-over from other donors' samples. The rearrangement links TRBV10-3 to TRBJ2-7; 10 bases line up with TRBD2. Sample: naive CD8+ T cells from PBMCs. In DNA form, the CDR3 reads TGTGCCATCAGTGAGTCCGAGCTAGCGGGAGTCCCCGAGCAGTACTTC. Translated, it gives CAISESELAGVPEQYF.